This entry concerns a single T cell receptor beta chain. Its antigen is still unknown. This specimen comes from a study of radiotherapy plus CTLA-4 blockade in lung cancer. Study conclusions and caveats: Blood TCR clones of tumor origin expanded after radiotherapy plus ipilimumab.

The data were produced by immunoSEQ multiplex PCR, yet TCRdb's version contains in-frame clones alone and is incomplete. The sample records around 90,000 clones, about 80% being singletons. Focal radiation plus CTLA-4 blockade with ipilimumab was administered to patients who had chemo-refractory metastatic non-small-cell lung cancer. The receptor comes from a human donor with non-small cell lung cancer who had stable disease on radiotherapy plus ipilimumab. The source was peripheral blood, collected from a patient treated with radiotherapy plus ipilimumab.

DNA of the CDR3: TGCAGCGTTGAAGCGGGACAGGGAGATTACGAGCAGTACTTC. It translates to CSVEAGQGDYEQYF. The chain is built from TRBV29-1 and TRBJ2-7; 9 bases line up with TRBD1. The germline V gene encodes CDR1 SQVTM and CDR2 ANQGSEA. Trimming at V came to 1 base and at J to 4 bases, leaving 5 bases not matched to a gene. The CDR3 covers 14 residues.